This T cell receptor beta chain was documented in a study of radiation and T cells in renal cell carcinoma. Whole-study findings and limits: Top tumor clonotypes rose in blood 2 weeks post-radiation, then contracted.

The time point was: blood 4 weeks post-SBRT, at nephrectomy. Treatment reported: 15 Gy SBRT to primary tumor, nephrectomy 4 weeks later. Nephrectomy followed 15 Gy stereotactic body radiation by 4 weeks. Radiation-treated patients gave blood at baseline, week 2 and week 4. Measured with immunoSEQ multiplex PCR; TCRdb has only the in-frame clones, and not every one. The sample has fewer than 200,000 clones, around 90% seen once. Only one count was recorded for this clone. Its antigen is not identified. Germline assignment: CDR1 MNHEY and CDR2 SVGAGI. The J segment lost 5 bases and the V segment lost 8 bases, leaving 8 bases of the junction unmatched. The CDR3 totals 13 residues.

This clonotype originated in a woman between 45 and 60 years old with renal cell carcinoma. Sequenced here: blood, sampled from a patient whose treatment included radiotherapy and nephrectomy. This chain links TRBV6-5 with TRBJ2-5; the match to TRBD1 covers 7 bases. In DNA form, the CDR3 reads TGTGCCAGCTCGAGGGGGCGCAGGGAGACCCAGTACTTC. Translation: CASSRGRRETQYF.